The 21 T cell receptor beta chains reported below all come from one sample, sequenced in a study of blood T cells in healthy people across ages. Sample-barcoded 5' priming and a J-beta primer mix drove a second PCR of roughly 6 to 12 cycles. A single record per CDR3 protein comes from TCRdb applying MiXCR to the 5' RACE reads. The table shows approximately 850,000 distinct CDR3 sequences, with approximately 48% occurring only once. Source material: blood. The receptor source for this set is a man aged 55 to 69 in good health.

The rearrangement uses TRBV6-6 and TRBJ2-5; D might be TRBD1 (5 bases). The V gene lost 7 bases and the J gene lost 11 bases, with 23 bases spanning the gap. The CDR3 consists of 14 residues. CDR1 MNHNY and CDR2 SVGAGI come from the germline V gene (reference sequence). CDR3 residues: CASTQGNLENGQYF. In DNA form, the CDR3 reads TGTGCCAGCACGCAGGGCAACCTTGAGAACGGGCAGTACTTC.

This clonotype was picked up a small number of times. The V gene is TRBV20-1, the J gene TRBJ1-5, with 10 bases fitting TRBD1. The germline gives CDR1 DFQATT, CDR2 SNEGSKA (reference sequence). CDR3 length equals 14 residues. Germline trimming cut 5 bases from V and 7 bases from J; bases unmatched to any gene: 8. DNA of the CDR3: TGCAGTGCTTCCCGTGGACAGGGGGAACAGCCCCAGCATTTT. Translating it yields CSASRGQGEQPQHF.

This clonotype has only a few counts. This chain uses TRBV27 with TRBJ2-3; maybe TRBD2 (5 bases). The CDR3 loop spans 14 amino acids. Germline V lookup: CDR1 MNHEY, CDR2 SMNVEV (reference sequence). V shed 4 bases and J shed 1 base, with 9 bases lying between them. Here the CDR3 reads CASSSPAGTDTQYF. CDR3 DNA: TGTGCCAGCAGTTCCCCAGCGGGCACAGATACGCAGTATTTT.

This sequence joins TRBV27 and TRBJ2-3; no definite D call. CDR1 is MNHEY, CDR2 SMNVEV, per germline (reference sequence). The CDR3 has 14 residues. V was clipped by 4 bases and J by 0 bases, with 8 bases between them. The CDR3, as DNA: TGTGCCAGCAGTTCGGTCTTGAGCACAGATACGCAGTATTTT. Encoded protein: CASSSVLSTDTQYF.

V is TRBV9 and J is TRBJ2-2, with 7 bases matching TRBD1. Germline CDR1 and CDR2: SGDLS and YYNGEE. Losses at the gene ends were 1 base for V and 6 bases for J; bases not matched to a gene: 0. This CDR3 is built from 13 residues. As DNA, the CDR3 is TGTGCCAGCAGCGTAAGGGGGCCCGGGGAGCTGTTTTTT. Its protein product is CASSVRGPGELFF.

V usage is TRBV5-6 and J usage is TRBJ1-2, with D unresolved. Germline V gives CDR1 SGHDT, CDR2 YYEEEE. The CDR3 contains 13 residues. V lost 4 bases to trimming and J lost 4 bases, with 11 bases between them. Here the CDR3 DNA reads TGTGCCAGCAGCAGAGGACGGCCCTATGGCTACACCTTC. Translating gives CASSRGRPYGYTF.

This clonotype was recorded a few times. The chain joins TRBV4-3 to TRBJ2-1, with TRBD2 matching over 8 bases. Germline V gene data show CDR1 as LGHNA and CDR2 as YSLEER. This CDR3 has 16 residues. J lost 7 bases, V lost 3 bases, and 11 bases had no gene match. The CDR3 spells CASSQTRTSLRNEQFF. In DNA form, the CDR3 reads TGCGCCAGCAGCCAGACTCGGACTAGCCTGAGGAATGAGCAGTTCTTC.

This chain uses TRBV27 with TRBJ2-5; D is undetermined. The V end lost 0 bases, the J end lost 2 bases, and 10 bases lay between the germline ends. The V gene's germline CDR1 is MNHEY and CDR2 SMNVEV (reference sequence). The CDR3 is 15 amino acids. Here the CDR3 reads CASSLSPAAQETQYF. In nucleotides, the CDR3 is TGTGCCAGCAGTTTATCGCCAGCCGCTCAAGAGACCCAGTACTTC.

This sequence joins TRBV15 and TRBJ2-7; D is ambiguous. V was clipped by 0 bases and J by 7 bases, with 13 bases between them. Germline V gene data show CDR1 as LNHNV and CDR2 as YYDKDF (reference sequence). The CDR3 consists of 14 residues. As DNA, the CDR3 is TGTGCCACCAGCAGAGAAGAAGGGTTCAGAGAGCAGTACTTC. It specifies CATSREEGFREQYF.

The chain uses TRBV7-2 and TRBJ2-3, with D tentatively TRBD1 or TRBD2 (5 bases each). With 5 bases removed from V and 4 bases from J, the gap between germline ends came to 16 bases. Germline V lookup: CDR1 SGHTA, CDR2 FQGNSA. This CDR3 spans 15 amino acids. The CDR3 reads CASSPLRGDADTQYF. As DNA, the CDR3 is TGTGCCAGCAGCCCCCTGAGAGGGGATGCAGATACGCAGTATTTT.

The V gene is TRBV14, the J gene TRBJ2-1; D is possibly TRBD1 (6 bases). The CDR3 is made up of 16 amino acids. Trimming took 8 bases from V and 0 from J, leaving 17 bases between them. From germline, CDR1 is SGHDN and CDR2 FVKESK. CDR3 sequence: CASAWAGTPSYNEQFF. The CDR3 DNA reads TGTGCCAGCGCCTGGGCCGGGACACCCTCCTACAATGAGCAGTTCTTC.

The chain recombines TRBV12-3 or TRBV12-4 with TRBJ1-1, with D maybe TRBD1 (6 bases). The length of the CDR3 is 12 residues. V was shortened by 5 bases and J by 7 bases, with 11 bases between the two germline ends. The CDR3 loop is CASSAQGIEAFF. The CDR3 nucleotides are TGTGCCAGCAGTGCTCAGGGGATTGAAGCTTTCTTT.

The chain recombines TRBV27 with TRBJ2-7; the match to TRBD1 covers 9 bases. Germline V gene sequence: CDR1 MNHEY, CDR2 SMNVEV (reference sequence). The CDR3 contains 17 residues. Trimming at V came to 3 bases and at J to 6 bases, leaving 15 bases not matched to a gene. The CDR3 DNA is TGTGCCAGCAGTTTTTTTGGGCCCCGGGACAGGGACGTCGAGCAGTACTTC. Its protein product is CASSFFGPRDRDVEQYF.

The V call is TRBV3-1, the J call TRBJ2-5; 7 positions match TRBD1. This CDR3 has 14 amino acids. V gave up 2 bases and J gave up 5 bases; unmatched junction bases: 5. CDR1 and CDR2 from the germline V gene are LGHDT and YNNKEL (reference sequence). CDR3 coding DNA: TGTGCCAGCAGCCAACGTTCCAGGGGGGAGACCCAGTACTTC. Translating gives CASSQRSRGETQYF.

This clonotype was seen more than once but under ten times. The rearrangement joins TRBV5-1 to TRBJ2-1, with TRBD2 identical over 9 bases. The CDR3 sequence is 18 residues long. The germline CDR1 and CDR2 sequences are SGHRS and YFSETQ. V trimming: 4 bases; J trimming: 2 bases; junction bases outside the gene matches: 13. In DNA form, the CDR3 reads TGCGCCAGCAGCGGACCACTAGCGGGTGGCTCTGCCTACAATGAGCAGTTCTTC. Protein sequence: CASSGPLAGGSAYNEQFF. Together with reference TRBV5-1 and TRBJ2-1, the CDR3 gives the full variable domain: KAGVTQTPRYLIKTRGQQVTLSCSPISGHRSVSWYQQTPGQGLQFLFEYFSETQRNKGNFPGRFSGRQFSNSRSEMNVSTLELGDSALYLCASSGPLAGGSAYNEQFFGPGTRLTVL.

The chain recombines TRBV5-5 with TRBJ2-5, with D perhaps TRBD1 (6 bases). The ends were cut back, 1 base at V and 1 base at J, with 11 bases in the middle. CDR1 and CDR2 (germline): SGHKS, YYEKEE (reference sequence). CDR3 size: 15 residues. The DNA of the CDR3 is TGTGCCAGCAGCTTGAACCGGGACACCCAAGAGACCCAGTACTTC. This codes for CASSLNRDTQETQYF.

The rearrangement joins TRBV29-1 to TRBJ2-2, with a tentative D call TRBD2 (5 bases). Germline CDR1 and CDR2: SQVTM and ANQGSEA. Between the trimmed V and J ends, which lost 5 bases and 1 base, there was a span of 11 bases. The CDR3 consists of 14 residues. The CDR3 sequence is CSVQPSRNTGELFF. CDR3 nucleotide sequence: TGCAGCGTTCAGCCTAGCCGGAACACCGGGGAGCTGTTTTTT.

This clonotype was counted a few times. This chain joins TRBV4-3 and TRBJ1-1; no firm D call. CDR1 and CDR2 from the germline V gene are LGHNA and YSLEER. V dropped 0 bases and J dropped 5 bases, with 13 bases sitting between them. This CDR3 spans 15 amino acids. In nucleotides, the CDR3 is TGCGCCAGCAGCCAAGATTGGGCAGCGCTAACTGAAGCTTTCTTT. It yields the protein CASSQDWAALTEAFF.

There are a few counts of this clonotype. The chain is built from TRBV9 and TRBJ2-6; D not certain. Trimming stripped 3 bases from V and 4 bases from J, with 14 bases between. This CDR3 has 16 residues. Per germline, CDR1 SGDLS and CDR2 YYNGEE. CDR3 in amino acids: CASSGFGYSGANVLTF. Here the CDR3 DNA reads TGTGCCAGCAGCGGTTTTGGGTATTCCGGGGCCAACGTCCTGACTTTC.

This chain connects TRBV27 to TRBJ1-2, with TRBD1 matching over 10 bases. CDR3 length: 15 residues. The junction had 10 bases not matched to a gene; V was cut back by 4 bases and J by 8 bases. In germline, CDR1 is MNHEY, CDR2 SMNVEV (reference sequence). CDR3 DNA sequence: TGTGCCAGCAGTTCCGCCGGGACAGGGGTGCGGGGCTACACCTTC. Protein sequence: CASSSAGTGVRGYTF.

The chain has TRBV9 and TRBJ2-1, with a weak D call TRBD2 (6 bases). The CDR3 sequence is 15 residues long. V lost 4 bases to trimming and J lost 8 bases, with 19 bases between them. Germline assignment: CDR1 SGDLS and CDR2 YYNGEE. This CDR3 is CASSRRPNGDYEQFF. CDR3 DNA sequence: TGTGCCAGCAGCAGGAGGCCGAACGGGGACTATGAGCAGTTCTTC.